This T cell receptor (beta chain) was recovered during a study of blood T cell repertoires in COVID-19. Study in general: Both acute and convalescent COVID-19 samples were obtained from the United States, Italy and Spain. In each case, the material was cDNA or gDNA derived from T cells, B-cell-depleted T cells, or PBMCs.

Only a few counts were recorded for this clone. As originally analysed: It was from reference gene primer amplification that nucleated cell counts were estimated. Only in-frame clones appear in the TCRdb table, and some are missing; sequencing was by immunoSEQ multiplex PCR. That table furnishes V, J and clone size, whereas the DNA furnished D and trimming. This table has about 46,000 clones, 65% to 85% appearing once. Germline CDR1 is SGHTA and CDR2 is FQGTGA. V lost 1 base to trimming and J lost 6 bases; unmatched junction nucleotides: 4. This CDR3 comprises 14 residues. Sequenced sample: peripheral blood. The chain couples TRBV7-3 to TRBJ1-2; 8 nucleotides align to TRBD1. The clonotype comes from a woman of 80 years or more with acute or convalescent COVID-19. This CDR3 is CASSLMNRGDGYTF. The CDR3 DNA reads TGTGCCAGCAGCTTAATGAACAGGGGGGATGGCTACACCTTC. The full variable domain, in which reference TRBV7-3 and TRBJ1-2 provide the parts outside the CDR3, is GAGVSQTPSNKVTEKGKYVELRCDPISGHTALYWYRQSLGQGPEFLIYFQGTGAADDSGLPNDRFFAVRPEGSVSTLKIQRTERGDSAVYLCASSLMNRGDGYTFGSGTRLTVV.